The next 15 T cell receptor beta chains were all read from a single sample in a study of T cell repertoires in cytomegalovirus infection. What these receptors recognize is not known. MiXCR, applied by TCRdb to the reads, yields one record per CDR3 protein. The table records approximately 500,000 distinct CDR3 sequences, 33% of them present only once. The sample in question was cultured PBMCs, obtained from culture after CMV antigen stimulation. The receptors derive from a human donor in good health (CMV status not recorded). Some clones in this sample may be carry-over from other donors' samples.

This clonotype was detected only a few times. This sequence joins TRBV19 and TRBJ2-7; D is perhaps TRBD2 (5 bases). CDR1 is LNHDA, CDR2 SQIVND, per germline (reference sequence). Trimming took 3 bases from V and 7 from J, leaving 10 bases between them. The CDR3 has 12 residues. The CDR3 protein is CASSIGDGEQYF. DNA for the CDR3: TGTGCCAGTAGTATCGGGGATGGAGAGCAGTACTTC.

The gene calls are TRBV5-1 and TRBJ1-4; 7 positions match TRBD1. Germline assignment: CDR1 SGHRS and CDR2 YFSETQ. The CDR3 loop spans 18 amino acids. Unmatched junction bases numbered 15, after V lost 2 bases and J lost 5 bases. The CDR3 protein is CASSFRQLGTGANEKLFF. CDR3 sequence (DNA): TGCGCCAGCAGCTTCCGCCAATTGGGCACAGGGGCAAATGAAAAACTGTTTTTT.

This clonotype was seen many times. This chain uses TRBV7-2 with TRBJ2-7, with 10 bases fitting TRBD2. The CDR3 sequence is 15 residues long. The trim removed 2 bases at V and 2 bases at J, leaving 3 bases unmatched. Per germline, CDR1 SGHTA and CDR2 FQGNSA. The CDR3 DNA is TGTGCCAGCAGCTTAAGACTAGCGGGTCCCTACGAGCAGTACTTC. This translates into CASSLRLAGPYEQYF.

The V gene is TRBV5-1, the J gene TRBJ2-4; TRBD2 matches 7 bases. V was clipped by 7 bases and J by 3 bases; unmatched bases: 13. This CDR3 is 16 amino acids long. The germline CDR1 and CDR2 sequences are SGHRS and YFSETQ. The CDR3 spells CASASSLGDYKNIQYF. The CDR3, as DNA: TGCGCCAGCGCGTCCTCCCTCGGGGACTACAAAAACATTCAGTACTTC.

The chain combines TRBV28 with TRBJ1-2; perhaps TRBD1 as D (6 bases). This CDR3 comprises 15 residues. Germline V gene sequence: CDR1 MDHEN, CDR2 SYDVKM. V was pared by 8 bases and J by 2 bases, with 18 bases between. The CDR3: CASDSKGDWNYGYTF. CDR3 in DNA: TGTGCCAGCGATTCCAAGGGGGATTGGAACTATGGCTACACCTTC.

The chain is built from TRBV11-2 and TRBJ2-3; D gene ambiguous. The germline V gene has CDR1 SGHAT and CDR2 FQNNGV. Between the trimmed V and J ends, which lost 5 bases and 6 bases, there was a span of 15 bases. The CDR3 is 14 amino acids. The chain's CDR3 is CASSPLLQMDTQYF. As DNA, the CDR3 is TGTGCCAGCAGCCCCCTTTTGCAGATGGATACGCAGTATTTT.

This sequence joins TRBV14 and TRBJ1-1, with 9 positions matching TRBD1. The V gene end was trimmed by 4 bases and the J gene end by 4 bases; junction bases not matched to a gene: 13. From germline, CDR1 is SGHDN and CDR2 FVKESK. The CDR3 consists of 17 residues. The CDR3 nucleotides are TGTGCCAGCAGCCCTAGGGACAGGGCGTCAAAATTCACTGAAGCTTTCTTT. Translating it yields CASSPRDRASKFTEAFF.

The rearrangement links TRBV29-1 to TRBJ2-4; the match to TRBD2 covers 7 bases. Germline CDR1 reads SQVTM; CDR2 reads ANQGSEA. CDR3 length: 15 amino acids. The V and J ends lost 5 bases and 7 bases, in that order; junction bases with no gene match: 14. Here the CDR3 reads CSVSSSAGAANIQYF. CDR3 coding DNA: TGCAGCGTTTCCTCTTCGGCGGGAGCGGCGAACATTCAGTACTTC.

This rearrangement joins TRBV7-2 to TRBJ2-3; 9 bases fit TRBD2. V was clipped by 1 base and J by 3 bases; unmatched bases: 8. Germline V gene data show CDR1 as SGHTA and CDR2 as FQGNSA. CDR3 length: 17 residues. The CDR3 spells CASSLVGSGRPTDTQYF. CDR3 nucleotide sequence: TGTGCCAGCAGCTTAGTAGGTAGCGGGAGACCGACAGATACGCAGTATTTT.

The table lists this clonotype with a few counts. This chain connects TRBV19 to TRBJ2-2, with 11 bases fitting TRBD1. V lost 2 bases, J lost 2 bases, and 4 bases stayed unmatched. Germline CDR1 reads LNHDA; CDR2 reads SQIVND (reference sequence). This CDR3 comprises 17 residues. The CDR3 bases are TGTGCCAGTAGTATAAGGACAGGGGGCGGTAACACCGGGGAGCTGTTTTTT. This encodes CASSIRTGGGNTGELFF.

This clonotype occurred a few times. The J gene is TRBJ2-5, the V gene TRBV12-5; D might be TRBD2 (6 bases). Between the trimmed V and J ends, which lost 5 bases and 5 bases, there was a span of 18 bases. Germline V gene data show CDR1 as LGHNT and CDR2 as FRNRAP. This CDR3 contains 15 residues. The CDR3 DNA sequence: TGTGCTAGTGGTCTGGGGGAGGCCATACGGGAGACCCAGTACTTC. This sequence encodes CASGLGEAIRETQYF.

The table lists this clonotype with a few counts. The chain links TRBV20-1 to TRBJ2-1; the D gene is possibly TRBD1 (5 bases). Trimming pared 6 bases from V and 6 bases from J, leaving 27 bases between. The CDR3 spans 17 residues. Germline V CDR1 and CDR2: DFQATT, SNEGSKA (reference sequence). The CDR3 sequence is CSAASGAGNVLSNEQFF. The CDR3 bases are TGCAGTGCCGCCTCCGGAGCAGGGAATGTTTTGAGCAATGAGCAGTTCTTC.

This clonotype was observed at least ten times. The CDR3 DNA is TGTGCCAGCAGCTTAGAACAACGTAATTCACCCCTCCACTTT. Protein: CASSLEQRNSPLHF. The chain links TRBV7-2 to TRBJ1-6; D remains ambiguous. CDR1 and CDR2 from the germline V gene are SGHTA and FQGNSA. The CDR3 has 14 amino acids. Trimming stripped 1 base from V and 6 bases from J, with 7 bases between.

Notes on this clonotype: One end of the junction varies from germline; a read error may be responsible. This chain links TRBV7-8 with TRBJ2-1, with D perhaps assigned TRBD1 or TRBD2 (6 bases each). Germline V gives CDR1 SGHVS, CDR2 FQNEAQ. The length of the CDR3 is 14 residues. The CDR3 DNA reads TGTGCCAGCGACGTGGGGGGCTCCTACAGTGAGCAGTTCTTC. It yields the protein CASDVGGSYSEQFF.

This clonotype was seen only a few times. CDR3 DNA: TGTGCCAGCAGCTTAGATGGCAGGGGAGATGGTGGCTACACCTTC. It specifies CASSLDGRGDGGYTF. The rearrangement joins TRBV7-2 to TRBJ1-2; D is perhaps TRBD1 (6 bases). The length of the CDR3 is 15 residues. V shed 1 base and J shed 7 bases, with 16 bases lying between them. Germline V gene lookup returns CDR1 SGHTA and CDR2 FQGNSA.